These 17 T cell receptor beta chains originate from one sample sequenced in a study of cytotoxic CD8 clonotypes in ibrutinib-treated CLL. The table came from immunoSEQ multiplex PCR; TCRdb's copy has only in-frame clones and leaves some out. Altogether about 89,000 clones are present, about 78% being singletons, with the ten largest covering around 32%. The input for sequencing was PBMCs, taken after 12 months of ibrutinib treatment. These receptors came from a human donor with chronic lymphocytic leukemia.

V gene TRBV7-2 combines with J gene TRBJ2-2; D gene uncertain. The V end was cut by 3 bases, the J end by 1 base, with 6 bases between. Germline-derived CDR1 and CDR2 are SGHTA and FQGNSA. The CDR3 consists of 14 residues. For the CDR3, the DNA is TGTGCCAGCAGCTTCGGCAGGAACACCGGGGAGCTGTTTTTT. Encoded protein: CASSFGRNTGELFF.

The chain is built from TRBV5-1 and TRBJ1-5, with TRBD1 as a possible D gene (5 bases). The CDR3 sequence is 15 residues long. The V gene's germline CDR1 is SGHRS and CDR2 YFSETQ. V was shortened by 0 bases and J by 5 bases, with 12 bases between the two germline ends. For the CDR3, the DNA is TGCGCCAGCAGCTTGGACACAGGCCCACATCAGCCCCAGCATTTT. Residues: CASSLDTGPHQPQHF.

CDR3 bases: TGCGCCAGCAGCTTGCATGGGGAAGAGACCCAGTACTTC. This codes for CASSLHGEETQYF. The chain combines TRBV5-1 with TRBJ2-5; D is undetermined. The ends were cut back, 1 base at V and 3 bases at J, with 7 bases in the middle. The CDR3 extends over 13 amino acids. Looked up from germline, CDR1 is SGHRS and CDR2 is YFSETQ.

This chain links TRBV5-6 with TRBJ1-2, with 7 bases that match TRBD1. The CDR3 has 14 residues. With 4 bases clipped from V and 2 bases from J, the junction kept 5 bases outside the gene matches. Germline loops: CDR1 SGHDT, CDR2 YYEEEE. The CDR3 loop is CASSTGQLNYGYTF. DNA of the CDR3: TGTGCCAGCAGCACGGGACAGCTGAACTATGGCTACACCTTC.

The chain links TRBV6-4 to TRBJ2-3; 11 positions match TRBD2. The CDR3 sequence is 13 residues long. Per germline, CDR1 MRHNA and CDR2 SNTAGT. With 8 bases clipped from V and 8 bases from J, the junction kept 6 bases outside the gene matches. The CDR3 here is CASSGLAGGTQYF. The CDR3 nucleotides read TGTGCCAGCTCTGGCCTAGCGGGGGGTACGCAGTATTTT.

This chain joins TRBV7-2 and TRBJ2-5; no reliable D call. The CDR3 runs 12 residues. The V gene's germline CDR1 is SGHTA and CDR2 FQGNSA. V was pared by 5 bases and J by 1 base, with 5 bases between. CDR3 region: CASSASQETQYF. The DNA of the CDR3 is TGTGCCAGCAGCGCCAGCCAAGAGACCCAGTACTTC.

The rearrangement joins TRBV28 to TRBJ1-2; tentatively, D is TRBD1 (5 bases). The CDR3 is 13 residues long. V lost 2 bases, J lost 6 bases, and 10 bases lay in between. Per the germline V gene, CDR1 is MDHEN and CDR2 is SYDVKM. CDR3 residues: CASSLVSRDGYTF. CDR3 DNA sequence: TGTGCCAGCAGTTTAGTTAGCAGGGATGGCTACACCTTC.

The rearrangement uses TRBV13 and TRBJ1-3; a weak D match, TRBD1 (5 bases). Germline V CDR1 and CDR2: PRHDT, FYEKMQ (reference sequence). The CDR3 is 14 residues long. The ends were cut back, 2 bases at V and 4 bases at J, with 9 bases in the middle. Here the CDR3 reads CASSLTGAGNTIYF. The CDR3 region has the DNA TGTGCCAGCAGCTTAACCGGGGCCGGAAACACCATATATTTT.

On this clone: The same CDR3 is also encoded by other DNA sequences in this sample. J is TRBJ2-7 and V is TRBV18, with TRBD1 matching 11 bases. Germline V gene data show CDR1 as KGHSH and CDR2 as LQKENI. This CDR3 spans 14 amino acids. V lost 3 bases to trimming and J lost 3 bases; unmatched junction nucleotides: 1. CDR3 DNA: TGTGCCAGCTCACCCGGGACAGGGGGCTACGAGCAGTACTTC. Translation gives CASSPGTGGYEQYF.

The chain combines TRBV29-1 with TRBJ2-1; 8 bases match TRBD2. The CDR3 runs 13 residues. With V trimmed by 7 bases and J by 5 bases, 7 bases remained unmatched. CDR1 SQVTM and CDR2 ANQGSEA come from the germline V gene. CDR3 loop: CSARGLGDNEQFF. CDR3 in DNA: TGCAGCGCAAGGGGACTAGGAGACAATGAGCAGTTCTTC.

The V gene is TRBV4-2, the J gene TRBJ2-3; 11 positions match TRBD2. The CDR3 is 16 residues long. Germline lookup yields CDR1 LGHNA and CDR2 YNFKEQ. V shed 4 bases and J 1 base; nucleotides not matched to a gene: 4. The CDR3 nucleotides are TGTGCCAGCAGCCTAGAACTAGCGGGGGGCACAGATACGCAGTATTTT. Amino acids: CASSLELAGGTDTQYF.

The J gene is TRBJ2-2, the V gene TRBV19; 9 nucleotides line up with TRBD1. CDR3 length: 15 residues. CDR1 is LNHDA and CDR2 is SQIVND in the germline V gene (reference sequence). V lost 6 bases and J lost 4; bases outside the gene matches: 6. The CDR3 is CASRSGTGSTGELFF. Written as DNA, the CDR3 is TGTGCCAGTAGATCCGGGACAGGGTCCACCGGGGAGCTGTTTTTT. Combining the CDR3 with reference TRBV19 and TRBJ2-2 gives the whole variable domain DGGITQSPKYLFRKEGQNVTLSCEQNLNHDAMYWYRQDPGQGLRLIYYSQIVNDFQKGDIAEGYSVSREKKESFPLTVTSAQKNPTAFYLCASRSGTGSTGELFFGEGSRLTVL.

Of note for this clone: The junction shows a germline mismatch at one end, possibly a read error. V is TRBV11-2 and J is TRBJ2-7, with 12 bases aligning to TRBD1. The CDR3 length is 12 residues. Germline V lookup: CDR1 SGHAT, CDR2 FQNNGV. This CDR3 reads CASSFGTGGKNF. The CDR3 nucleotides are TGTGCCAGCAGCTTCGGGACAGGGGGCAAGAACTTC.

The rearrangement joins TRBV5-6 to TRBJ2-1; 7 bases map to TRBD1. Trimming cost V 6 bases and J 9 bases; bases outside gene matches: 18. The CDR3 is made up of 16 amino acids. Germline assignment: CDR1 SGHDT and CDR2 YYEEEE. The CDR3 is CASTPEGAPLVTEQFF. The CDR3 DNA reads TGTGCCAGCACCCCAGAGGGGGCCCCCCTGGTGACTGAGCAGTTCTTC. The whole variable domain, remainder taken from reference TRBV5-6 and TRBJ2-1, is DAGVTQSPTHLIKTRGQQVTLRCSPKSGHDTVSWYQQALGQGPQFIFQYYEEEERQRGNFPDRFSGHQFPNYSSELNVNALLLGDSALYLCASTPEGAPLVTEQFFGPGTRLTVL.

The rearrangement links TRBV6-1 to TRBJ2-7; maybe TRBD1 (6 bases). The germline V gene has CDR1 MNHNS and CDR2 SASEGT. Trimming shortened V by 7 bases and J by 1 base, and 14 bases separated the two germline ends. This CDR3 is 14 amino acids long. CDR3 coding DNA: TGTGCCAGCACCCCTAAGGGGGTATCCTACGAGCAGTACTTC. Translated: CASTPKGVSYEQYF.

This chain joins TRBV5-1 and TRBJ2-5; TRBD1 agrees at 8 bases. V shed 10 bases and J 5 bases; nucleotides not matched to a gene: 10. Germline V CDR1 and CDR2: SGHRS, YFSETQ. The CDR3 has 13 residues. The CDR3 DNA follows: TGCGCCGTGGCAGGGGGCTTGGTGGAGACCCAGTACTTC. This sequence encodes CAVAGGLVETQYF.

The J gene is TRBJ2-6, the V gene TRBV19; no firm D call. Trimming removed 7 bases at V and 2 bases at J, with 9 bases between. This CDR3 is 14 amino acids long. CDR1 is LNHDA, CDR2 SQIVND, per germline (reference sequence). The CDR3 nucleotides read TGTGCCAGTAACTCGGCTGCTGGGGCCAACGTCCTGACTTTC. This codes for CASNSAAGANVLTF.